This T cell receptor beta chain was retrieved from a study of blood T cell repertoires in COVID-19. About the study: In each case, the material was cDNA or gDNA derived from T cells, B-cell-depleted T cells, or PBMCs.

How the authors handled the data: Amplification of reference gene primers provided the estimated nucleated cell counts. The data were produced by immunoSEQ multiplex PCR, yet TCRdb's version contains in-frame clones alone and is incomplete. The DNA gave D and trimming, while V, J and clone size come from that table. The table shows fewer than 300,000 clones, with approximately 90% occurring only once. J was trimmed by 1 base and V by 4 bases; bases with no gene match: 6. This CDR3 region has 18 residues. Germline lookup yields CDR1 SGHNT and CDR2 YYREEE (reference sequence). Seattle patients were enrolled during active infection and followed longitudinally.

This clonotype was obtained from a woman aged 25 to 39 with COVID-19, enrolled during active disease. Material for sequencing was peripheral blood. The chain couples TRBV5-4 to TRBJ2-2, with 14 bases fitting TRBD2. The CDR3 bases are TGTGCCAGCAGCATGGGACTAGCGGGAGCCCAGAACACCGGGGAGCTGTTTTTT. Its translation is CASSMGLAGAQNTGELFF.